This is a list of T cell receptor beta chains from one sample in a study of T-cell reconstitution after alpha-beta-depleted transplantation in children. A single record per CDR3 protein comes from TCRdb applying MiXCR to the PCR reads. The table has 200,000 to 250,000 distinct CDR3 sequences, under 13% seen once. This specimen consisted of PBMCs, obtained before TCRalphabeta/CD19-depleted stem cell transplant. The receptor source for this set is a child under two years old with acute myeloid leukemia, due to receive a stem cell transplant. The CDR3 runs from the conserved cysteine through the conserved F or W. Fields, in order: D gene, CDR3 length, clone size, J gene, V gene, CDR3 DNA, CDR3 protein. D genes are given only for firm matches. A row's size may be missing; if present it is once, few, many or a size class.

>TRBD1|16|many|TRBJ1-3|TRBV29-1
TGCAGCGCCACCGGGATGAACAGGGGATCTGGAAACACCATATATTTT
CSATGMNRGSGNTIYF
>TRBD2|13|NA|TRBJ2-1|TRBV20-1
TGCAGTGCTAGCCGACTAGCGGGGAATGAGCAGTTCTTC
CSASRLAGNEQFF
>TRBD1|15|NA|TRBJ1-2|TRBV27
TGTGCCAGCAGTGTCGGGACAGGGAGACCCTATGGCTACACCTTC
CASSVGTGRPYGYTF
>NA|14|many|TRBJ1-2|TRBV27
TGTGCCAGCAGTCTTTATAACGGCAGATATGGCTACACCTTC
CASSLYNGRYGYTF
>NA|15|NA|TRBJ2-1|TRBV5-1
TGCGCCAGCAGCTTGGGACAGGTGGGGTACAATGAGCAGTTCTTC
CASSLGQVGYNEQFF
>NA|14|many|TRBJ1-5|TRBV19
TGTGCCAGTAGGGTACGGGTTAGCAATCAGCCCCAGCATTTT
CASRVRVSNQPQHF
>NA|16|once|TRBJ2-1|TRBV5-1
TGCGCCAGCAGCTATACAGGGGTATCATCGGGAGAGACCCAGTTCTTC
CASSYTGVSSGETQFF
>TRBD2|17|many|TRBJ2-1|TRBV11-1
TGTGCCAGCAGCTTTCAAACCCGGATAGCGGGACGCAATGAGCAGTTCTTC
CASSFQTRIAGRNEQFF
>NA|12|many|TRBJ2-1|TRBV11-3
TGTGCCAGCAGCTTAGGTGACGCCACAGAGTTCTTC
CASSLGDATEFF
>NA|17|many|TRBJ2-3|TRBV7-8
TGTGCCAGCAGCTTAGATGCCTTGGGGGCTGGCACAGATACGCAGTATTTT
CASSLDALGAGTDTQYF
>TRBD2|18|many|TRBJ2-2|TRBV10-3
TGTGCCATCAGTGAGTCTCCTACTAGCGGGAGAGGGACCGGGGAGCTGTTTTTT
CAISESPTSGRGTGELFF
>NA|12|many|TRBJ1-2|TRBV6-5
TGTGCCAGCAGTCAACCTCCGGGTGGCTACACCTTC
CASSQPPGGYTF
>NA|16|many|TRBJ2-1|TRBV24-1
TGTGCCACCAGTGAAATCGATGCTGGAAGGGGGGATGAGCAGTTCTTC
CATSEIDAGRGDEQFF
>TRBD2|14|many|TRBJ2-3|TRBV7-2
TGTGCCAGCAGCGTCCGGGAGGTAGGGGATACGCAGTATTTT
CASSVREVGDTQYF
>NA|13|many|TRBJ1-5|TRBV7-2
TGTGCCAGCAGCTTAGATTGGGATAGGACCCAGCATTTT
CASSLDWDRTQHF
>NA|14|many|TRBJ1-2|TRBV12-3/TRBV12-4
TGTGCCAGCAGTTTGGGCCTCCTTGGGGGTGGCTACACCTTC
CASSLGLLGGGYTF
>TRBD1|15|many|TRBJ1-5|TRBV10-3
TGTGCCATCAGTGCATACAGGGGCGGGGATCAGCCCCAGCATTTT
CAISAYRGGDQPQHF
>TRBD2|16|many|TRBJ2-1|TRBV20-1
TGCAGTGCTAGAACCCTTCTAGCGGACTCCTACAATGAGCAGTTCTTC
CSARTLLADSYNEQFF
>NA|16|many|TRBJ2-6|TRBV7-9
TGTGCCAGCAGCTTAGCGGTCGCCTCTGGGGCCAACGTCCTGACTTTC
CASSLAVASGANVLTF
>NA|15|many|TRBJ2-7|TRBV5-1
TGCGCCAGCAGCTTACAGGCGAGCGGAGAAGGCGAGCAGTACTTC
CASSLQASGEGEQYF
>TRBD1|14|few|TRBJ2-5|TRBV2
TGTGCCAGCAGTTCCGACAGGGGTCAAGAGACCCAGTACTTC
CASSSDRGQETQYF
>NA|15|many|TRBJ2-7|TRBV18
TGTGCCAGCTCACCAGGACGGGGTAACTACTACGAGCAGTACTTC
CASSPGRGNYYEQYF
>NA|12|NA|TRBJ2-3|TRBV20-1
TGCAGTGCATGGGTTTATCCAGATACGCAGTATTTT
CSAWVYPDTQYF
>TRBD1|12|few|TRBJ2-1|TRBV20-1
TGCAGCCCCCACTCAGGGGGCAATGAGCAGTTCTTC
CSPHSGGNEQFF
>NA|15|few|TRBJ1-4|TRBV15
TGTGCCACCAGCAGAGTAGTAGGGGCCAATGAAAAACTGTTTTTT
CATSRVVGANEKLFF
>NA|18|many|TRBJ1-1|TRBV5-1
TGCGCCAGCAGCTTGGCCGGCTCTTCGCAAGGACGGAACACTGAAGCTTTCTTT
CASSLAGSSQGRNTEAFF
>TRBD1|10|many|TRBJ2-5|TRBV25-1
TGTGCCAGCAGCGGGACAGTCCAGTACTTC
CASSGTVQYF
>TRBD2|15|many|TRBJ2-1|TRBV4-1
TGCGCCAGCAGCAACGTAGCGGGAATCTCCAATGAGCAGTTCTTC
CASSNVAGISNEQFF
>NA|14|many|TRBJ2-5|TRBV7-2
TGTGCCAGCAGCTTAGGGGCAGTCCAAGAGACCCAGTACTTC
CASSLGAVQETQYF
>NA|11|many|TRBJ2-5|TRBV7-6
TGTGCCAGCAGCGTAACCGAGACCCAGTACTTC
CASSVTETQYF
>NA|13|many|TRBJ1-1|TRBV12-3/TRBV12-4
TGTGCCAGCAGTTTACAGATTCGCACTGAAGCTTTCTTT
CASSLQIRTEAFF
>NA|15|many|TRBJ2-1|TRBV11-3
TGTGCCAGCAGCTCCGGGAATCCCCCAAACAATGAGCAGTTCTTC
CASSSGNPPNNEQFF
>TRBD2|14|many|TRBJ2-7|TRBV20-1
TGCAGTGCTTACGGACTAGCGGGGGCCTACGAGCAGTACTTC
CSAYGLAGAYEQYF
>NA|16|many|TRBJ1-1|TRBV24-1
TGTGCCACCAGTTCCCCCCCAGGGAGCGGGGAAACTGAAGCTTTCTTT
CATSSPPGSGETEAFF
>TRBD1|14|many|TRBJ2-3|TRBV5-4
TGTGCCAGCAGCCAAGACAGGGTTGCAGATACGCAGTATTTT
CASSQDRVADTQYF
>NA|13|many|TRBJ2-2|TRBV6-6
TGTGCCAGCAGTTACGGGGACACCGGGGAGCTGTTTTTT
CASSYGDTGELFF
>NA|15|few|TRBJ1-4|TRBV11-1
TGTGCCAGCAGCTTATCAGGGTATTCTAATGAAAAACTGTTTTTT
CASSLSGYSNEKLFF
>NA|15|NA|TRBJ1-2|TRBV30
TGTGCCTGGATACTTCTGGGGGGGGCGAACTATGGCTACACCTTC
CAWILLGGANYGYTF
>TRBD1|15|few|TRBJ2-5|TRBV7-9
TGTGCCAGCAGCTGGGGACAGGGTGGATTGGAGACCCAGTACTTC
CASSWGQGGLETQYF
>NA|15|few|TRBJ2-7|TRBV4-1
TGCGCCAGCAGCCAAGGGCACGGCCCCTCCTACGAGCAGTACTTC
CASSQGHGPSYEQYF
>NA|11|few|TRBJ1-2|TRBV10-3
TGTGCCATCAACGGGAACTATGGCTACACCTTC
CAINGNYGYTF
>NA|11|NA|TRBJ2-1|TRBV30
TGTGCCTGGAGTGTACCCAGGGGGCAGTTCTTC
CAWSVPRGQFF
>NA|16|many|TRBJ2-1|TRBV28
TGTGCCAGCAGTTTCTCAGGCCGCAGCTCCTACAATGAGCAGTTCTTC
CASSFSGRSSYNEQFF
>NA|16|NA|TRBJ2-2|TRBV19
TGTGCCAGTAGTATCGGGACTCCCCCTTTTAGCGGGGAGCTGTTTTTT
CASSIGTPPFSGELFF
>NA|14|many|TRBJ1-1|TRBV29-1
TGCAGCGTTGAGGTCTCAGGGATGAACACTGAAGCTTTCTTT
CSVEVSGMNTEAFF
>NA|17|many|TRBJ1-3|TRBV5-1
TGCGCCAGCAGCCCCGAACCGGGGGGGTTGGCTGGAAACACCATATATTTT
CASSPEPGGLAGNTIYF
>TRBD2|14|many|TRBJ2-1|TRBV6-1
TGTGCCAGCAGTCGGACTAGCGTTTACAATGAGCAGTTCTTC
CASSRTSVYNEQFF
>NA|15|many|TRBJ2-7|TRBV29-1
TGCAGCGTTGAATTCAGGGGAGGGCAGAGCTACGAGCAGTACTTC
CSVEFRGGQSYEQYF
>NA|11|many|TRBJ1-2|TRBV28
TGTGCCAGCAGTCCCCGGGACAGCTACACCTTC
CASSPRDSYTF
>TRBD2|15|many|TRBJ2-3|TRBV12-3/TRBV12-4
TGTGCCAGCACCTTACTAGCGGGGGGGCCCGATACGCAGTATTTT
CASTLLAGGPDTQYF
>NA|14|many|TRBJ2-6|TRBV18
TGTGCCAGCTCACCAGAAAGAGGGGCCAACGTCCTGACTTTC
CASSPERGANVLTF
>NA|19|NA|TRBJ1-5|TRBV4-1
TGCGCCAGCAGCCAGGAACCCGCGGTCTCAGCCGGGACATTTCAGCCCCAGCATTTT
CASSQEPAVSAGTFQPQHF
>TRBD2|17|many|TRBJ2-7|TRBV28
TGTGCCAGCAGGAATTTACGGACTAGCGGGAGGAACTACGAGCAGTACTTC
CASRNLRTSGRNYEQYF
>TRBD1|16|NA|TRBJ1-6|TRBV15
TGTGCCACCAGCAGAGCCATACCGACAGGGGATTCACCCCTCCACTTT
CATSRAIPTGDSPLHF
>NA|15|many|TRBJ2-3|TRBV28
TGTGCCAGCAGTTTCTGGGGGAGTGGCACAGATACGCAGTATTTT
CASSFWGSGTDTQYF
>TRBD1|15|few|TRBJ1-1|TRBV11-3
TGTGCCAGCAGCTTAGGACAGGGGTTGCGCACTGAAGCTTTCTTT
CASSLGQGLRTEAFF
>TRBD1|16|NA|TRBJ2-1|TRBV7-8
TGTGCCAGCAGCTCCAGGACAGGGTGGGACTACAATGAGCAGTTCTTC
CASSSRTGWDYNEQFF
>NA|12|many|TRBJ1-5|TRBV20-1
TGCAGTGCTAGAGAACGACGCGGGCCCCAGCATTTT
CSARERRGPQHF
>TRBD2|15|many|TRBJ2-6|TRBV24-1
TGTGCCACCAGTGCTAGCGGGACTGGGGCCAACGTCCTGACTTTC
CATSASGTGANVLTF
>NA|16|NA|TRBJ1-1|TRBV7-9
TGTGCCAGCACCTTCCTCCCGACAGGCTTGAACACTGAAGCTTTCTTT
CASTFLPTGLNTEAFF